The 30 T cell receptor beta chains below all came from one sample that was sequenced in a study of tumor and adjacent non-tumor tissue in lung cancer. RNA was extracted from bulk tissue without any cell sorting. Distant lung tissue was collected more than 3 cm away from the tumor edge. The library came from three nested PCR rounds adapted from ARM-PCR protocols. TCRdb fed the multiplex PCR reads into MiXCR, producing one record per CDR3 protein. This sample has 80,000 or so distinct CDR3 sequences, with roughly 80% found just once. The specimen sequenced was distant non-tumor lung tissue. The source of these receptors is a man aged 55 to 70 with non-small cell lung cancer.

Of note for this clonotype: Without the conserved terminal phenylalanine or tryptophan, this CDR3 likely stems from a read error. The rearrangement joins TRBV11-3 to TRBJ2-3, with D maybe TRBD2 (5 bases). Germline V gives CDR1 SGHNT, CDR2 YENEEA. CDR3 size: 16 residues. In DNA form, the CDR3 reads TGTGTCAGCAGCTCCGGACTCTTAGGTGGCACAGATACGCAGTATCTT. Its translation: CVSSSGLLGGTDTQYL.

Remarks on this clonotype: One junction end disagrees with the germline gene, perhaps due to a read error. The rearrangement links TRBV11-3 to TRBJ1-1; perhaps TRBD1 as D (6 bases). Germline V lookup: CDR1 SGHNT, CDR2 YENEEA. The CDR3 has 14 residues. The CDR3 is CANSSHGQQTEAIF. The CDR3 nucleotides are TGTGCCAACAGCTCGCACGGACAGCAGACTGAAGCTATCTTT.

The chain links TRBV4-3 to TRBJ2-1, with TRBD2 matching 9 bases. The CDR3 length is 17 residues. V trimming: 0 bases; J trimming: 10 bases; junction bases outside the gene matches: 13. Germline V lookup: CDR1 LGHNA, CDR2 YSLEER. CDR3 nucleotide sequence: TGCGCCAGCAGCCAAGATAGGGCGGGAGGGAACTACCGAGAGCAGTTCTTC. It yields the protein CASSQDRAGGNYREQFF.

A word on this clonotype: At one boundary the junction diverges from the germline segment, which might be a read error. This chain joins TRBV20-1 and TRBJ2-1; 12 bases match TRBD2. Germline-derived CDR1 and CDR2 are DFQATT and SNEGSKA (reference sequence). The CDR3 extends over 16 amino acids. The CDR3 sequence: CSAWTSGKLLVDEQLF. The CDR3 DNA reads TGCAGTGCCTGGACTAGCGGGAAATTGCTTGTTGATGAGCAGTTATTC.

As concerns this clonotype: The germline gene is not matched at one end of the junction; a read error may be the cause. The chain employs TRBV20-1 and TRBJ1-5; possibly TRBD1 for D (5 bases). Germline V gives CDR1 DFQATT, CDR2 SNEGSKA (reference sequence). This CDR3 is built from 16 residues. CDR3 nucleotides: TGCAGTGCCCTCCAGACGGGGCGCGCGGGCAATCAGCCCCAGCACTTT. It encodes CSALQTGRAGNQPQHF.

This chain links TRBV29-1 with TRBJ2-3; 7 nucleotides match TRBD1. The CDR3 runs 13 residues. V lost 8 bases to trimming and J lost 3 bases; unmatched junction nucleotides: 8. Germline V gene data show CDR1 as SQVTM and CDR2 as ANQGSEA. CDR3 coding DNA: TGCAGCATAGGGACAGAGAAAACAGATACGCAGTATTTT. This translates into CSIGTEKTDTQYF.

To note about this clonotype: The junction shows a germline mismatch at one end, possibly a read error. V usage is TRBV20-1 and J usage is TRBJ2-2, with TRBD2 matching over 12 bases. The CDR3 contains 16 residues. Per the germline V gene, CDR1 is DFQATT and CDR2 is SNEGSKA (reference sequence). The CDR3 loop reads CSARETSGGDTEELFF. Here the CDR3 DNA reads TGCAGTGCTAGGGAGACTAGCGGGGGAGACACCGAGGAGCTGTTTTTC.

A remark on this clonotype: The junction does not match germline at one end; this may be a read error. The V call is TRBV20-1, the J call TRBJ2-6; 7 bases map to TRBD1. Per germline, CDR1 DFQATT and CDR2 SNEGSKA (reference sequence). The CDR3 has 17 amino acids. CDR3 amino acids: CSARDVGQTCGANVLTF. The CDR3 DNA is TGCAGTGCTAGAGATGTGGGACAGACCTGTGGGGCCAACGTCCTGACTTTT.

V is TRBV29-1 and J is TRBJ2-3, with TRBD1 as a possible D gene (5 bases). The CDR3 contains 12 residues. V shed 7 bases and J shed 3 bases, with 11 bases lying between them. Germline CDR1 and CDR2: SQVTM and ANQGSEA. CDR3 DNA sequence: TGCAGCGCTAAGGGGATTACAGATACGCAGTATTTT. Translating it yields CSAKGITDTQYF.

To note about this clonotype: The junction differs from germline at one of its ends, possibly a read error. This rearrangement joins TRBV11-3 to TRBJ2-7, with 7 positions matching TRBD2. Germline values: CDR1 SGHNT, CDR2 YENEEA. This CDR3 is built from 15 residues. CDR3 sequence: CASNYRTRLTYEQYF. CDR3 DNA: TGTGCCAGCAACTATCGGACTAGATTAACCTACGAGCAATACTTC.

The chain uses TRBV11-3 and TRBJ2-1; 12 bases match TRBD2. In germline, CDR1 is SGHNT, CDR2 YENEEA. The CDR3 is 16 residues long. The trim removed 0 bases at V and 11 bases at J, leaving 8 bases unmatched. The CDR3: CASSLDATSGSEKQFF. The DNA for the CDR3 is TGTGCCAGCAGCTTAGATGCGACTAGCGGGAGTGAGAAGCAGTTCTTC. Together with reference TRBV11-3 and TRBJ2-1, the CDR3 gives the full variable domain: EAGVVQSPRYKIIEKKQPVAFWCNPISGHNTLYWYLQNLGQGPELLIRYENEEAVDDSQLPKDRFSAERLKGVDSTLKIQPAELGDSAVYLCASSLDATSGSEKQFFGPGTRLTVL.

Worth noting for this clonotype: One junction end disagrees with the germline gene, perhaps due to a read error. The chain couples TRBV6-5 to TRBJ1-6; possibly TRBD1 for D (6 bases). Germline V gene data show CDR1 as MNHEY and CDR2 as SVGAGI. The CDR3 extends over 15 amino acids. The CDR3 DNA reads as TGTGCCAGCAGTTACACGACAGGTACTGATACACCACTCCTCTTT. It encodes CASSYTTGTDTPLLF.

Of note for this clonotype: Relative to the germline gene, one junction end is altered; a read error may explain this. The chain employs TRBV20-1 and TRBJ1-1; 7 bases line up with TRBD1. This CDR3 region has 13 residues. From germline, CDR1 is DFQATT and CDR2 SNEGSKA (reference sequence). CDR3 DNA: TGCAGTGCTAAAACCGACAGGGTCACTGAAGCATTCTTT. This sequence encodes CSAKTDRVTEAFF.

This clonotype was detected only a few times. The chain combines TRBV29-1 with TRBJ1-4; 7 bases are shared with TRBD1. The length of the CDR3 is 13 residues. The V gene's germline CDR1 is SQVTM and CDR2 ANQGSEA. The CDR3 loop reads CGIRDRLNEKLFF. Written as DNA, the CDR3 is TGCGGCATCCGGGACAGACTTAATGAAAAACTGTTTTTT.

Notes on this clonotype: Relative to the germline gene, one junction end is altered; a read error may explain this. The CDR3 coding sequence is TGTGCCAGCAGTGCGCGGGCGGGAGGGAGCTCCTATAATGGGCAGTTCTTC. Translation: CASSARAGGSSYNGQFF. The rearrangement uses TRBV6-5 and TRBJ2-1; 9 bases agree with TRBD2. Per the germline V gene, CDR1 is MNHEY and CDR2 is SVGAGI. This CDR3 contains 17 residues.

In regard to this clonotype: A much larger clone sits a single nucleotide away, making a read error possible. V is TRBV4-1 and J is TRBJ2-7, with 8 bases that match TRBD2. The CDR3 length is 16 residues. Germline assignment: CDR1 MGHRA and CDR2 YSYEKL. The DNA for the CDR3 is TGCGCCATCAGCCAGCATCATAGCGGGGAAACCTACGAGCAGTACTTC. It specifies CAISQHHSGETYEQYF.

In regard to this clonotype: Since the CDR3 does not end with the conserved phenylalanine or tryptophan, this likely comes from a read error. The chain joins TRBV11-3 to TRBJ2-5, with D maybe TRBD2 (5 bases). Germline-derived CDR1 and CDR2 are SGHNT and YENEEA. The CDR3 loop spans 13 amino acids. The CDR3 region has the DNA TGTGCCGGCAGCTTTACCGGGGAAGAGACTCAGTACCTC. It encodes CAGSFTGEETQYL.

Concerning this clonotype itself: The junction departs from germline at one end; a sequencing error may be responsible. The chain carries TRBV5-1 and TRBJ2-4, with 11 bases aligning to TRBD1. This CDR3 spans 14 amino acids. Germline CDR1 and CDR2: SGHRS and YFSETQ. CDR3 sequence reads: CASNSGTGGDIKYF. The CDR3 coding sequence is TGTGCCAGCAACTCCGGGACAGGGGGGGACATTAAGTACTTC.

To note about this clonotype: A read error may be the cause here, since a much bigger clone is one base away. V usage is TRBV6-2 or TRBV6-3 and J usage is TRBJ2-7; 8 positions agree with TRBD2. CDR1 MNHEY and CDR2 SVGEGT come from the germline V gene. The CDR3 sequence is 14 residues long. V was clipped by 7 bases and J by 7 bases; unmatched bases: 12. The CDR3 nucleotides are TGTGCCAGCAAGAAAGCGGGAGCCCCTATGGAGCAGTACTTC. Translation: CASKKAGAPMEQYF.

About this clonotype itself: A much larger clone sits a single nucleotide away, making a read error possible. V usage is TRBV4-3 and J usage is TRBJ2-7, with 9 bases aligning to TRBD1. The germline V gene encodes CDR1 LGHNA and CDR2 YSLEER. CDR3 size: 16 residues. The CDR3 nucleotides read TGCGCCAGCAGCCGGTGGGGGGACAGGGCAGTTTACGAGAAGTACTTC. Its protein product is CASSRWGDRAVYEKYF.

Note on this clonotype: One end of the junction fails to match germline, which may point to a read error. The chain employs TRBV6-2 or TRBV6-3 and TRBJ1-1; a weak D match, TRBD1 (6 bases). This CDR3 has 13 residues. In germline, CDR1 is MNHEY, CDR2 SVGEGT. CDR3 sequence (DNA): TGTGTCAGCAGTTACAGGGAGAACACTGAAGCTTTATTT. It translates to CVSSYRENTEALF.

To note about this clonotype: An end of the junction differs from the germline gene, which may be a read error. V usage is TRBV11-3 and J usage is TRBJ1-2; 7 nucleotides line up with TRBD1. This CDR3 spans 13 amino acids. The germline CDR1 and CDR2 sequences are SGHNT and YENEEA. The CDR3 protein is CDSSPDREYGYTF. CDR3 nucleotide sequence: TGTGACAGCAGCCCAGACAGGGAATATGGCTATACCTTC.

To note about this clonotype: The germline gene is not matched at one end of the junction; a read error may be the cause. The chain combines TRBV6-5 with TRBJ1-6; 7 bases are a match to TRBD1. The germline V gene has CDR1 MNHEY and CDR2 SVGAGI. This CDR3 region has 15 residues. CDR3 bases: TGCGCCAGCAATTACACGACAGGGACTGATTCACCCCTCGACTTT. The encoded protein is CASNYTTGTDSPLDF.

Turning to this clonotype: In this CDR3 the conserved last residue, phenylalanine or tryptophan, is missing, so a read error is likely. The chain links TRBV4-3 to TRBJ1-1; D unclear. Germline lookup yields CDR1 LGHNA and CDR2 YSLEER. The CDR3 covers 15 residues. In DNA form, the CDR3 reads TGCGCCAGCCGCCAATCGTTCAGGTTGAGCACTGTAGCTTTCTCT. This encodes CASRQSFRLSTVAFS.

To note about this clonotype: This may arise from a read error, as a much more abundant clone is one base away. The CDR3 is CASSMLAGGGETQYF. CDR3 sequence (DNA): TGTGCCAGCAGCATGTTAGCGGGAGGGGGAGAGACCCAGTACTTC. The V call is TRBV5-6, the J call TRBJ2-5; 11 bases align to TRBD2. CDR1 is SGHDT and CDR2 is YYEEEE in the germline V gene. V trimming: 4 bases; J trimming: 4 bases; junction bases outside the gene matches: 6. The CDR3 totals 15 residues.

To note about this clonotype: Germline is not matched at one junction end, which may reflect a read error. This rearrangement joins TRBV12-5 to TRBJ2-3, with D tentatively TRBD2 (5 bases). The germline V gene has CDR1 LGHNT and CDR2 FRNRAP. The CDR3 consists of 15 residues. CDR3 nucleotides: TGTGCTAGTGGTTTGCGGCAGGAGGTTACAGACACGCAGTATTTT. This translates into CASGLRQEVTDTQYF.

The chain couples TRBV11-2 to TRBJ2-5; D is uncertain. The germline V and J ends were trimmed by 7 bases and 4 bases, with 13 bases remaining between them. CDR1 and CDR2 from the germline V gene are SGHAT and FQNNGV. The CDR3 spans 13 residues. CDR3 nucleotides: TGTGCCAGCAACATGGGCTCGGGAGAGACCCAGTACTTC. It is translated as CASNMGSGETQYF.

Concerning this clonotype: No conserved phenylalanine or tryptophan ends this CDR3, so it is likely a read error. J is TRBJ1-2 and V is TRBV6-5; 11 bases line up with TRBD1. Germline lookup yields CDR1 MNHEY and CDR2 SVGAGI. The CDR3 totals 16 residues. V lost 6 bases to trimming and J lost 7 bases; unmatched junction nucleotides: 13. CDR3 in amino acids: CASSIRDRGVLGGYTS. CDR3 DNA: TGTGCCAGCAGCATACGGGACAGGGGGGTTTTGGGTGGCTACACCTCC.

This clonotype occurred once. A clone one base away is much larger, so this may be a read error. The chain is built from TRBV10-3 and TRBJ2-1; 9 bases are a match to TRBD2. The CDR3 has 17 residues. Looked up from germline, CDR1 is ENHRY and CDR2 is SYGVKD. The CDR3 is CPISEYKETSGYNEQFF. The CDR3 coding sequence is TGTCCCATCAGTGAGTACAAGGAGACTAGCGGCTACAATGAGCAGTTCTTC.

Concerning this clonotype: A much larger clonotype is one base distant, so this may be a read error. CDR3 sequence: CNAREQGKYGYTF. The CDR3 nucleotides are TGCAATGCTAGAGAACAGGGAAAATATGGCTACACCTTC. The chain has TRBV20-1 and TRBJ1-2, with D maybe TRBD1 (6 bases). CDR1 is DFQATT, CDR2 SNEGSKA, per germline (reference sequence). This CDR3 is 13 amino acids long.